Sequencing of this TCR beta chain was carried out in a study of shared clonotypes between healthy human individuals. Study context: Every donor yielded three CD4 naive, three CD4 memory, two CD8 naive and one CD8 memory plate.

Using immunoSEQ multiplex PCR, the repertoire was profiled, and TCRdb retains in-frame clones only, with some absent. The sample carries some 2,100,000 clones, 90% to 96% recorded once. In the case of this clone: The antigen is unknown.

Study-level results: Clonotype sharing across donors was expected to vary with sequencing depth. The sampled material consisted only of blood, and tissue repertoires are likely to differ.

Germline V gene sequence: CDR1 GTSNPN, CDR2 SVGIG (reference sequence). This CDR3 contains 15 residues. Trimming shortened V by 1 base and J by 6 bases, and 15 bases separated the two germline ends. The TCR comes from a man younger than 30 in good health. The sample taken for sequencing was naive CD4+ T cells sorted from blood. The subset is: CD45RA+ positively selected. The rearrangement uses TRBV30 and TRBJ1-4; the D gene is possibly TRBD1 (5 bases). CDR3 sequence reads: CAWSEPGKWYEKLFF. The CDR3, as DNA: TGTGCCTGGAGTGAACCAGGGAAATGGTATGAAAAACTGTTTTTT.